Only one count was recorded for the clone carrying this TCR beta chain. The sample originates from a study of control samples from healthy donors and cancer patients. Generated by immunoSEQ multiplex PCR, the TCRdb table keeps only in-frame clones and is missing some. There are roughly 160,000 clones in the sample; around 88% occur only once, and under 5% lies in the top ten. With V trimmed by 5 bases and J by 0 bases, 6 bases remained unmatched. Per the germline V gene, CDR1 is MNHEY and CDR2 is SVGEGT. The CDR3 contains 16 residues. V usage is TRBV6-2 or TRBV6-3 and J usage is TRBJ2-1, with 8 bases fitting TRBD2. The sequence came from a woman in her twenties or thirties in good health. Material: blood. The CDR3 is CASSHSGSSSYNEQFF. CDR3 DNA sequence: TGTGCCAGCAGTCACAGCGGGAGTTCCTCCTACAATGAGCAGTTCTTC.